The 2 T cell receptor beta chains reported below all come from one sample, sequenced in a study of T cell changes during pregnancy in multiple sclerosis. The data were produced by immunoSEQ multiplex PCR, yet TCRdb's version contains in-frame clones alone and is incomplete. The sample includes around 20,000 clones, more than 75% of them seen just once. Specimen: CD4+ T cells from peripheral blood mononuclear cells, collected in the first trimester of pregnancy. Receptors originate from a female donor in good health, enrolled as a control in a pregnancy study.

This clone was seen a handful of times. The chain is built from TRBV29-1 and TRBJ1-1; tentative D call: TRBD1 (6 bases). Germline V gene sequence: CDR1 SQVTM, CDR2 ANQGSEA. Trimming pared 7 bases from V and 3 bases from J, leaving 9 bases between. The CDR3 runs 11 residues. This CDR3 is CSAEGDTEAFF. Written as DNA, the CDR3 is TGCAGCGCCGAGGGGGACACTGAAGCTTTCTTT.

CDR3 nucleotides: TGCGCCAGCAGCCAAGGGACAGGGGGCAATCAGCCCCAGCATTTT. Amino acid sequence: CASSQGTGGNQPQHF. This chain uses TRBV4-3 with TRBJ1-5; the match to TRBD1 covers 9 bases. The CDR3 contains 15 residues. The germline gives CDR1 LGHNA, CDR2 YSLEER. V lost 1 base, J lost 2 bases, and 0 bases stayed unmatched.